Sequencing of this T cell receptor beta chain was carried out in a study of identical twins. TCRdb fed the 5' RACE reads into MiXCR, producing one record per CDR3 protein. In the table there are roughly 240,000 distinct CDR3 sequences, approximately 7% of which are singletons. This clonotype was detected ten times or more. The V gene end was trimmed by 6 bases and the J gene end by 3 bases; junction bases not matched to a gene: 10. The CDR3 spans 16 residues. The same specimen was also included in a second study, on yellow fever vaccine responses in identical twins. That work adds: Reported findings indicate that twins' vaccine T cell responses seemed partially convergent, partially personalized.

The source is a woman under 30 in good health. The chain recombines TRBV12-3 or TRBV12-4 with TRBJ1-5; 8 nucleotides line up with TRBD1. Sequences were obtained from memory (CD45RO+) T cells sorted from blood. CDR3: CASRLGQGLFNQPQHF. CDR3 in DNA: TGTGCCAGCAGACTAGGACAGGGCCTTTTCAATCAGCCCCAGCATTTT.